The 11 T cell receptor beta chains below were found in one sample sequenced in a study of persistence of HIV-infected CD4 T cells. Lysates of CMV-infected fibroblasts at around 9.9 ug/mL stimulated these cells. CD4+ T cells upregulating both CD40 ligand and CD69 were sorted as responding cells. These receptors' antigens are unknown. The libraries were made with immunoSEQ version 4 in survey mode. The method was immunoSEQ multiplex PCR; TCRdb's version includes in-frame clones alone and lacks a portion of them. The table includes 15,000 to 20,000 clones, 75% to 80% detected once. The material sequenced was CD4+ T cells sorted from PBMCs after roughly 18-hour stimulation, taken from a patient who received antiretroviral therapy. The receptors originated from an adult man with HIV who was CMV-seropositive.

The V and J genes are TRBV7-6 and TRBJ1-2, with 8 bases aligning to TRBD1. CDR1 and CDR2 (germline): SGHVS, FNYEAQ. V dropped 3 bases and J dropped 7; count of bases not matched to a gene: 10. This CDR3 has 15 amino acids. In nucleotides, the CDR3 is TGTGCCAGCAGCTTCCAAGGACAGGGAGAAGGTGGCTACACCTTC. Residues: CASSFQGQGEGGYTF.

The genes are TRBV28 and TRBJ2-1; 9 bases agree with TRBD1. The CDR3 has 15 amino acids. The J segment lost 4 bases and the V segment lost 11 bases, leaving 12 bases of the junction unmatched. From germline, CDR1 is MDHEN and CDR2 SYDVKM. CDR3 protein: CACMWGQGSYNEQFF. The DNA for the CDR3 is TGTGCCTGCATGTGGGGACAGGGTTCGTACAATGAGCAGTTCTTC.

This chain connects TRBV24-1 to TRBJ1-5, with 7 bases fitting TRBD1. V lost 4 bases and J lost 3; bases outside the gene matches: 5. CDR3 length: 15 residues. The germline V gene has CDR1 KGHDR and CDR2 SFDVKD. The CDR3 coding sequence is TGTGCCACCAGTGACCCGACAGGGCCCAATCAGCCCCAGCATTTT. Its protein product is CATSDPTGPNQPQHF.

The rearrangement links TRBV7-2 to TRBJ2-4, with 7 bases fitting TRBD1. With V trimmed by 1 base and J by 6 bases, 6 bases remained unmatched. This CDR3 comprises 15 residues. The germline CDR1 and CDR2 sequences are SGHTA and FQGNSA. The CDR3 coding sequence is TGTGCCAGCAGCTTAGATTTCGCAGGGGGAAACATTCAGTACTTC. Its protein is CASSLDFAGGNIQYF.

The chain uses TRBV2 and TRBJ2-7; no clear D. V dropped 4 bases and J dropped 0 bases, with 7 bases sitting between them. The CDR3 length is 13 residues. Germline V gene data show CDR1 as SNHLY and CDR2 as FYNNEI. CDR3 loop: CASSAGTSYEQYF. CDR3 coding DNA: TGTGCCAGCAGTGCGGGCACCTCCTACGAGCAGTACTTC. Together with reference TRBV2 and TRBJ2-7, the CDR3 gives the full variable domain: EPEVTQTPSHQVTQMGQEVILRCVPISNHLYFYWYRQILGQKVEFLVSFYNNEISEKSEIFDDQFSVERPDGSNFTLKIRSTKLEDSAMYFCASSAGTSYEQYFGPGTRLTVT.

The chain joins TRBV9 to TRBJ1-2; a weak D match, TRBD1 (5 bases). Trimming took off 4 bases at V and 4 bases at J, with 17 bases between the two ends. This CDR3 is built from 15 residues. Germline assignment: CDR1 SGDLS and CDR2 YYNGEE. As DNA, the CDR3 is TGTGCCAGCAGCCCCCGCCCTACGGGGGGCTATGGCTACACCTTC. Translated, it gives CASSPRPTGGYGYTF.

This clone was counted a single time. This rearrangement joins TRBV28 to TRBJ2-2; TRBD1 agrees at 9 bases. Losses at the gene ends were 5 bases for V and 2 bases for J; bases not matched to a gene: 3. The germline V gene has CDR1 MDHEN and CDR2 SYDVKM. The CDR3 has 15 amino acids. CDR3 residues: CASSATGGNTGELFF. CDR3 nucleotides: TGTGCCAGCAGTGCGACAGGGGGAAACACCGGGGAGCTGTTTTTT.

The chain has TRBV7-9 and TRBJ2-7, with TRBD1 matching 7 bases. CDR3 size: 13 residues. V shed 11 bases and J 3 bases; nucleotides not matched to a gene: 10. The germline V gene encodes CDR1 SEHNR and CDR2 FQNEAQ (reference sequence). DNA for the CDR3: TGTGCCGGCCAGCAGGGGGAAGGCTACGAGCAGTACTTC. It specifies CAGQQGEGYEQYF.

This clone was detected only a few times. The chain carries TRBV2 and TRBJ1-4, with TRBD1 as a possible D gene (5 bases). CDR1 is SNHLY, CDR2 FYNNEI, per germline. CDR3 size: 15 residues. V was shortened by 2 bases and J by 11 bases, with 18 bases between the two germline ends. CDR3 in DNA: TGTGCCAGCAGTGAAACCGGGACCCCTGCGGGGAAACTGTTTTTT. This gives the protein CASSETGTPAGKLFF.

The chain is built from TRBV3-1 (or the pseudogene TRBV3-2) and TRBJ2-4; D not certain. V was trimmed by 0 bases and J by 0 bases, leaving 6 bases between them. The CDR3 covers 15 residues. The germline CDR1 and CDR2 sequences are LGHDT and YNNKEL (reference sequence). CDR3 sequence reads: CASSQDQLAKNIQYF. The CDR3 coding sequence is TGTGCCAGCAGCCAAGATCAATTAGCCAAAAACATTCAGTACTTC.

This clone turned up a few times. This sequence joins TRBV9 and TRBJ2-2; 8 nucleotides match TRBD2. Germline CDR1 SGDLS, CDR2 YYNGEE. After removal of 4 bases from V and 2 bases from J, the junction contained 10 bases not matched to a gene. CDR3 size: 17 residues. CDR3 amino acids: CASSLSSGGLNTGELFF. The CDR3 DNA follows: TGTGCCAGCAGCCTCTCTTCGGGGGGGCTCAACACCGGGGAGCTGTTTTTT. Full variable domain (outside the CDR3, taken from reference TRBV9 and TRBJ2-2): DSGVTQTPKHLITATGQRVTLRCSPRSGDLSVYWYQQSLDQGLQFLIQYYNGEERAKGNILERFSAQQFPDLHSELNLSSLELGDSALYFCASSLSSGGLNTGELFFGEGSRLTVL.